Each of the 20 T cell receptor beta chains below was sequenced from the same sample in a study of Ad26.COV2.S vaccination and SARS-CoV-2 variants. Treatment indicated: some 19 received Ad26.COV2.S at low or high dose, single or two shots; five or six received placebo; per-sample allocation not given. Sampling took place 63 days after the first vaccine or placebo injection. Using immunoSEQ multiplex PCR, the repertoire was profiled, and TCRdb retains in-frame clones only, with some absent. The sample carries 300,000 to 500,000 clones, 80% to 90% recorded once. The sample consisted of peripheral blood, taken in a trial of Ad26.COV2.S vaccine versus placebo. The origin of the receptors is a person aged 18-60 years who received the Ad26.COV2.S COVID-19 vaccine or a placebo.

The CDR3 nucleotides read TGTGCCAGCAGCAACAGGGGCCCATTTTGGGCCAATGAGCAGTTCTTC. This encodes CASSNRGPFWANEQFF. This sequence joins TRBV9 and TRBJ2-1, with 7 positions matching TRBD1. V was pared by 4 bases and J by 6 bases, with 13 bases of the junction left unmatched. CDR3 length: 16 residues. Germline CDR1 and CDR2: SGDLS and YYNGEE. The entire variable domain, with the rest obtained from reference TRBV9 and TRBJ2-1, is as follows: DSGVTQTPKHLITATGQRVTLRCSPRSGDLSVYWYQQSLDQGLQFLIQYYNGEERAKGNILERFSAQQFPDLHSELNLSSLELGDSALYFCASSNRGPFWANEQFFGPGTRLTVL.

V and J are TRBV6-5 and TRBJ2-5; 8 bases match TRBD2. The V and J ends lost 6 bases and 2 bases, in that order; junction bases with no gene match: 8. Germline-derived CDR1 and CDR2 are MNHEY and SVGAGI. The CDR3 loop spans 15 amino acids. CDR3: CASRRRSGGQETQYF. CDR3 nucleotide sequence: TGTGCCAGCAGGAGAAGGTCGGGGGGGCAAGAGACCCAGTACTTC.

V is TRBV30 and J is TRBJ1-1, with no clear D. V lost 0 bases and J lost 4, with 9 bases in between. From germline, CDR1 is GTSNPN and CDR2 SVGIG (reference sequence). This CDR3 is built from 13 residues. The chain's CDR3 is CAWSVILGTEAFF. DNA for the CDR3: TGTGCCTGGAGTGTAATCCTGGGCACTGAAGCTTTCTTT.

In DNA form, the CDR3 reads TGCGCCAGCAGTGAGAAGTGGGGCGGAAACTACGAGCAGTACTTC. It encodes CASSEKWGGNYEQYF. The chain is built from TRBV10-2 and TRBJ2-7; weak D call: TRBD1 (5 bases). Germline lookup yields CDR1 WSHSY and CDR2 SAAADI. The germline V and J ends were trimmed by 2 bases and 3 bases, with 14 bases remaining between them. The CDR3 loop spans 15 amino acids.

V gene TRBV7-9 combines with J gene TRBJ2-7; possibly TRBD1 for D (6 bases). CDR1 and CDR2 (germline): SEHNR, FQNEAQ (reference sequence). The V gene lost 4 bases and the J gene lost 5 bases, with 15 bases spanning the gap. This CDR3 has 14 residues. For the CDR3, the DNA is TGTGCCAGCAGCTCCCGCTCAGGGGTTCACGAGCAGTACTTC. Translating gives CASSSRSGVHEQYF.

CDR3 nucleotide sequence: TGTGCCAGCAGCCCCGGGACGGGTCGTGTGTGGGAGCAGTTCTTC. Translation gives CASSPGTGRVWEQFF. This rearrangement joins TRBV11-3 to TRBJ2-1; D is possibly TRBD1 or TRBD2 (5 bases each). Germline V CDR1 and CDR2: SGHNT, YENEEA. Trimming took 5 bases from V and 10 from J, leaving 21 bases between them. This CDR3 region has 15 residues.

V usage is TRBV19 and J usage is TRBJ2-1; D remains unclear. Germline lookup yields CDR1 LNHDA and CDR2 SQIVND (reference sequence). The CDR3 has 12 amino acids. V lost 8 bases to trimming and J lost 3 bases, with 8 bases between them. CDR3: CASRHGYNEQFF. The CDR3 coding sequence is TGTGCCAGTCGCCACGGCTACAATGAGCAGTTCTTC. Filled out from reference TRBV19 and TRBJ2-1, the complete variable domain reads DGGITQSPKYLFRKEGQNVTLSCEQNLNHDAMYWYRQDPGQGLRLIYYSQIVNDFQKGDIAEGYSVSREKKESFPLTVTSAQKNPTAFYLCASRHGYNEQFFGPGTRLTVL.

V and J are TRBV18 and TRBJ1-1; D gene ambiguous. The CDR3 is made up of 16 amino acids. V was clipped by 3 bases and J by 5 bases, with 19 bases between them. CDR1 and CDR2 (germline): KGHSH, LQKENI. In DNA, the CDR3 is TGTGCCAGCTCACCGCGGACGGTTGGACTAGAGACTGAAGCTTTCTTT. This gives the protein CASSPRTVGLETEAFF.

This sequence joins TRBV23-1 and TRBJ1-5; a possible D gene is TRBD1 (6 bases). TRBV23-1 is an ORF for which the function is uncertain. The CDR3 consists of 18 residues. Trimming took off 3 bases at V and 6 bases at J, with 24 bases between the two ends. CDR3 in DNA: TGCGCCAGCAGTCAGATTCGGGACAAATTTAAATCAGGTCAGCCCCAGCATTTT. Amino acids: CASSQIRDKFKSGQPQHF.

V is TRBV11-2 and J is TRBJ2-3, with unresolved D. Trimming removed 3 bases at V and 2 bases at J, with 12 bases between. Germline assignment: CDR1 SGHAT and CDR2 FQNNGV. The CDR3 loop spans 15 amino acids. The CDR3: CASSLSRPDTDTQYF. CDR3 sequence (DNA): TGTGCCAGCAGCTTGTCCAGGCCCGACACAGATACGCAGTATTTT. The variable domain in full, with the rest retrieved from reference TRBV11-2 and TRBJ2-3, is EAGVAQSPRYKIIEKRQSVAFWCNPISGHATLYWYQQILGQGPKLLIQFQNNGVVDDSQLPKDRFSAERLKGVDSTLKIQPAKLEDSAVYLCASSLSRPDTDTQYFGPGTRLTVL.

Comments on this clone: Other nucleotide sequences in the sample specify the same CDR3. J is TRBJ2-7 and V is TRBV27, with TRBD1 as a possible D gene (6 bases). Germline CDR1 is MNHEY and CDR2 is SMNVEV (reference sequence). The CDR3 extends over 13 amino acids. The V and J ends lost 3 bases and 3 bases respectively, with 9 bases between them. The CDR3 bases are TGTGCCAGCAGTTTGGGACACTACTACGAGCAGTACTTC. Its protein product is CASSLGHYYEQYF.

The chain links TRBV11-3 to TRBJ2-1; D not certain. This CDR3 spans 13 amino acids. V was trimmed by 3 bases and J by 4 bases, leaving 7 bases between them. CDR1 and CDR2 from the germline V gene are SGHNT and YENEEA. CDR3 residues: CASSLDGYNEQFF. CDR3 sequence (DNA): TGTGCCAGCAGCTTGGACGGTTACAATGAGCAGTTCTTC.

In the case of this clone: This specimen includes other DNA sequences encoding the same CDR3. The chain couples TRBV9 to TRBJ1-2; the D gene is possibly TRBD1 (6 bases). V was trimmed by 0 bases and J by 6 bases, leaving 12 bases between them. Looked up from germline, CDR1 is SGDLS and CDR2 is YYNGEE. This CDR3 has 14 amino acids. CDR3 loop: CASSVGGGVDGYTF. For the CDR3, the DNA is TGTGCCAGCAGCGTAGGTGGGGGCGTGGATGGCTACACCTTC.

The chain is built from TRBV15 and TRBJ2-3; no reliable D call. V was clipped by 1 base and J by 2 bases, with 10 bases between them. Germline CDR1 and CDR2: LNHNV and YYDKDF (reference sequence). The length of the CDR3 is 15 residues. The CDR3 DNA sequence: TGTGCCACCAGCAGAGGCGAACCGGACACAGATACGCAGTATTTT. It translates to CATSRGEPDTDTQYF.

The V call is TRBV3-1 (or the pseudogene TRBV3-2), the J call TRBJ1-4, with D unresolved. The germline CDR1 and CDR2 sequences are LGHDT and YNNKEL (reference sequence). V lost 0 bases, J lost 6 bases, and 2 bases lay in between. The CDR3 loop spans 12 amino acids. The CDR3 DNA is TGTGCCAGCAGCCAAGAAGATGAAAAACTGTTTTTT. Translated, it gives CASSQEDEKLFF.

The chain joins TRBV5-1 to TRBJ2-5; no reliable D call. This CDR3 has 15 amino acids. CDR1 and CDR2 (germline): SGHRS, YFSETQ. V lost 4 bases and J lost 5, with 18 bases in between. The CDR3 here is CASSPSTQILETQYF. The CDR3 nucleotides are TGCGCCAGCAGCCCCTCGACACAAATCCTTGAGACCCAGTACTTC. The variable domain in full, with the rest retrieved from reference TRBV5-1 and TRBJ2-5, is KAGVTQTPRYLIKTRGQQVTLSCSPISGHRSVSWYQQTPGQGLQFLFEYFSETQRNKGNFPGRFSGRQFSNSRSEMNVSTLELGDSALYLCASSPSTQILETQYFGPGTRLLVL.

CDR3 sequence reads: CASSPRYGTNSYEQYF. DNA for the CDR3: TGTGCCAGCAGCCCAAGATACGGGACAAATTCCTACGAGCAGTACTTC. The gene calls are TRBV11-2 and TRBJ2-7, with TRBD1 as a possible D gene (6 bases). The germline V gene has CDR1 SGHAT and CDR2 FQNNGV. With 5 bases removed from V and 1 base from J, the gap between germline ends came to 18 bases. CDR3 length: 16 amino acids.

This chain joins TRBV5-4 and TRBJ2-2; the match to TRBD2 covers 12 bases. The V segment lost 3 bases and the J segment 6 bases; nucleotides outside the gene matches: 3. The CDR3 covers 15 residues. CDR1 and CDR2 from the germline V gene are SGHNT and YYREEE (reference sequence). CDR3 coding DNA: TGTGCCAGCAGCTCCCGGACTAGCGGGGCCGGGGAGCTGTTTTTT. Its protein product is CASSSRTSGAGELFF.

This clone was seen a handful of times. V gene TRBV6-5 combines with J gene TRBJ1-2, with D maybe TRBD1 (6 bases). The germline V gene has CDR1 MNHEY and CDR2 SVGAGI. This CDR3 contains 15 residues. The V gene lost 5 bases and the J gene lost 6 bases, with 19 bases spanning the gap. DNA of the CDR3: TGTGCCAGCAGTCCCCAGGGACACCTTCGGGATGGCTACACCTTC. Encoded protein: CASSPQGHLRDGYTF.

The chain carries TRBV2 and TRBJ1-2, with D unclear. Germline CDR1 and CDR2: SNHLY and FYNNEI. V dropped 6 bases and J dropped 1 base, with 12 bases sitting between them. CDR3 length: 14 amino acids. CDR3 bases: TGTGCCAGCAGAACAGTGTCTAATAACTATGGCTACACCTTC. Translation gives CASRTVSNNYGYTF.